One and the same sample provided the 25 T cell receptor beta chains below, sequenced in a study of Ad26.COV2.S vaccination and SARS-CoV-2 variants. This sample's treatment: around 19 received Ad26.COV2.S at low or high dose, single or two shots; about five received placebo; per-sample allocation not given. It was on day 63 after the first vaccine or placebo injection that samples were taken. The data were produced by immunoSEQ multiplex PCR, yet TCRdb's version contains in-frame clones alone and is incomplete. The profile shows 400,000 to 500,000 clones, roughly 89% of them singletons. This material consisted of peripheral blood, taken in a trial of Ad26.COV2.S vaccine versus placebo. The receptors stem from a person between 18 and 59 years old who received the Ad26.COV2.S COVID-19 vaccine or a placebo.

The V and J genes are TRBV4-3 and TRBJ1-2; perhaps TRBD1 as D (6 bases). V lost 0 bases and J 4 bases, leaving 12 bases between the germline ends. Germline lookup yields CDR1 LGHNA and CDR2 YSLEER. The CDR3 is 15 amino acids. This chain's CDR3 is CASSQEAGEVYGYTF. The CDR3 bases are TGCGCCAGCAGCCAAGAGGCAGGGGAAGTCTATGGCTACACCTTC.

The chain is built from TRBV19 and TRBJ2-3; D remains unclear. Germline V lookup: CDR1 LNHDA, CDR2 SQIVND (reference sequence). Trimming left V 4 bases short and J 4 bases short, with 9 bases between. This CDR3 spans 13 amino acids. The CDR3 region has the DNA TGTGCCAGTAGTACCCGACGGGCAGATACGCAGTATTTT. Amino acid sequence: CASSTRRADTQYF.

The rearrangement links TRBV6-4 to TRBJ1-2; no clear D. This CDR3 is 14 amino acids long. CDR1 and CDR2 from the germline V gene are MRHNA and SNTAGT. Trimming cost V 3 bases and J 4 bases, with 12 bases left between them. The CDR3 DNA sequence: TGTGCCAGCAGTGAACTCCCAGGTTCCTATGGCTACACCTTC. This encodes CASSELPGSYGYTF.

This chain joins TRBV7-2 and TRBJ2-1; TRBD1 might be the D (5 bases). Deletions cut 5 bases from V and 3 bases from J, with 11 bases between. The CDR3 totals 14 residues. Germline loops: CDR1 SGHTA, CDR2 FQGNSA. CDR3 residues: CASSQTVFYNEQFF. The CDR3 DNA reads TGTGCCAGCAGCCAGACAGTCTTCTACAATGAGCAGTTCTTC.

The chain joins TRBV27 to TRBJ2-2, with 7 nucleotides matching TRBD2. With 5 bases clipped from V and 6 bases from J, the junction kept 15 bases outside the gene matches. There are 17 residues in the CDR3. Germline V CDR1 and CDR2: MNHEY, SMNVEV (reference sequence). This CDR3 is CASSPTLAAGRPGELFF. The CDR3 bases are TGTGCCAGCAGTCCAACCCTCGCAGCGGGGAGGCCCGGGGAGCTGTTTTTT.

V is TRBV6-2 or TRBV6-3 and J is TRBJ1-1, with D possibly TRBD1 on 5 matching bases. The CDR3 runs 15 residues. Looked up from germline, CDR1 is MNHEY and CDR2 is SVGEGT. Trimming shortened V by 0 bases and J by 4 bases, and 12 bases separated the two germline ends. The CDR3 nucleotides are TGTGCCAGCAGTTACTCGGGGGGACCGATCACTGAAGCTTTCTTT. Its translation: CASSYSGGPITEAFF.

CDR3 sequence reads: CASRPSAGGIEAFF. The CDR3 coding sequence is TGTGCCAGCAGACCCAGTGCAGGGGGAATTGAAGCTTTCTTT. The chain employs TRBV5-4 and TRBJ1-1; 7 bases are shared with TRBD1. The junction had 11 bases not matched to a gene; V was cut back by 5 bases and J by 7 bases. CDR1 and CDR2 from the germline V gene are SGHNT and YYREEE (reference sequence). CDR3 length: 14 residues.

The chain carries TRBV5-1 and TRBJ1-2; D remains unclear. Germline-derived CDR1 and CDR2 are SGHRS and YFSETQ. V dropped 1 base and J dropped 4 bases, with 20 bases sitting between them. The CDR3 contains 17 residues. CDR3: CASSLTADRPRIYGYTF. The CDR3 bases are TGCGCCAGCAGCTTGACCGCGGACCGACCGAGAATCTATGGCTACACCTTC.

V usage is TRBV10-3 and J usage is TRBJ1-1, with 10 bases matching TRBD1. This CDR3 region has 14 residues. Germline V gene data show CDR1 as ENHRY and CDR2 as SYGVKD. Trimming took 3 bases from V and 11 from J; bases not matched to a gene: 9. As DNA, the CDR3 is TGTGCCATCAGTGATTGGGACAGGGGAAGTAGGGCTTTCTTT. Its protein is CAISDWDRGSRAFF.

This clone was observed a handful of times. This chain connects TRBV15 to TRBJ1-2; D not certain. In germline, CDR1 is LNHNV, CDR2 YYDKDF (reference sequence). Trimming pared 0 bases from V and 3 bases from J, leaving 11 bases between. The CDR3 totals 15 residues. The CDR3 DNA follows: TGTGCCACCAGCAGAGATTGGGGAATAGACTATGGCTACACCTTC. Amino acid sequence: CATSRDWGIDYGYTF.

The gene calls are TRBV6-5 and TRBJ2-3, with a possible D match to TRBD1 (5 bases). Germline V CDR1 and CDR2: MNHEY, SVGAGI. Deletions cut 3 bases from V and 10 bases from J, with 14 bases between. The CDR3 spans 13 residues. The CDR3 sequence is CASSYPGQGAQYF. The DNA for the CDR3 is TGTGCCAGCAGTTATCCCGGTCAAGGGGCGCAGTATTTT.

This sequence joins TRBV3-1 (or the pseudogene TRBV3-2) and TRBJ1-4; D not resolved. This CDR3 comprises 14 residues. Germline values: CDR1 LGHDT, CDR2 YNNKEL (reference sequence). The germline V and J ends were trimmed by 0 bases and 7 bases, with 9 bases remaining between them. This chain's CDR3 is CASSQDWVTEKLFF. In DNA, the CDR3 is TGTGCCAGCAGCCAAGACTGGGTAACTGAAAAACTGTTTTTT.

This clone was counted once. V gene TRBV28 combines with J gene TRBJ2-3; 10 nucleotides align to TRBD2. V lost 8 bases, J lost 8 bases, and 10 bases stayed unmatched. Germline V gene data show CDR1 as MDHEN and CDR2 as SYDVKM. The CDR3 is made up of 14 amino acids. The CDR3 reads CASGLLAGVFTQYF. The CDR3 bases are TGTGCCAGCGGCCTCCTAGCGGGGGTTTTTACGCAGTATTTT. Full variable domain (outside the CDR3, taken from reference TRBV28 and TRBJ2-3): DVKVTQSSRYLVKRTGEKVFLECVQDMDHENMFWYRQDPGLGLRLIYFSYDVKMKEKGDIPEGYSVSREKKERFSLILESASTNQTSMYLCASGLLAGVFTQYFGPGTRLTVL.

This rearrangement joins TRBV27 to TRBJ2-5; D unclear. Germline V gene sequence: CDR1 MNHEY, CDR2 SMNVEV (reference sequence). This CDR3 is 14 amino acids long. V lost 3 bases and J lost 1, with 9 bases in between. CDR3 coding DNA: TGTGCCAGCAGTTTTTTGTGGGCCCAAGAGACCCAGTACTTC. Its translation: CASSFLWAQETQYF.

The chain combines TRBV9 with TRBJ2-7; TRBD1 or TRBD2 may be the D gene (5 bases each). V shed 0 bases and J shed 5 bases, with 15 bases lying between them. Germline CDR1 reads SGDLS; CDR2 reads YYNGEE. This CDR3 is 15 amino acids long. Here the CDR3 DNA reads TGTGCCAGCAGCGTAGAACCGGGGCTTGCCCACGAGCAGTACTTC. Translating gives CASSVEPGLAHEQYF.

At least ten counts were recorded for this clone. The chain combines TRBV14 with TRBJ2-7; the match to TRBD1 covers 8 bases. There are 17 residues in the CDR3. Germline loops: CDR1 SGHDN, CDR2 FVKESK. V shed 0 bases and J 4 bases; nucleotides not matched to a gene: 11. CDR3 sequence (DNA): TGTGCCAGCAGCCAAGAGTGGGGATTGGACAGGGCTTACGAGCAGTACTTC. It specifies CASSQEWGLDRAYEQYF.

The chain recombines TRBV11-3 with TRBJ1-1, with a possible D match to TRBD1 (6 bases). The CDR3 has 12 residues. The V end was cut by 5 bases, the J end by 8 bases, with 12 bases between. Looked up from germline, CDR1 is SGHNT and CDR2 is YENEEA. CDR3 in DNA: TGTGCCAGCAGCCCATCACAGGGAGAAGCTTTCTTT. Its translation: CASSPSQGEAFF.

The chain uses TRBV24-1 and TRBJ1-5; the D gene is possibly TRBD1 (6 bases). This CDR3 contains 14 residues. Germline assignment: CDR1 KGHDR and CDR2 SFDVKD. With 3 bases removed from V and 4 bases from J, the gap between germline ends came to 9 bases. The CDR3 DNA reads as TGTGCCACCAGTGATCTACAGGGTAATCAGCCCCAGCATTTT. Its translation: CATSDLQGNQPQHF.

This clone was observed a few times. This chain joins TRBV3-1 (or the pseudogene TRBV3-2) and TRBJ1-5; D is perhaps TRBD1 (5 bases). V was trimmed by 3 bases and J by 7 bases, leaving 7 bases between them. CDR3 length equals 12 residues. The germline CDR1 and CDR2 sequences are LGHDT and YNNKEL (reference sequence). CDR3 sequence: CASSHWGQPQHF. The CDR3 region has the DNA TGTGCCAGCAGCCACTGGGGCCAGCCCCAGCATTTT.

This clone was seen once. This rearrangement joins TRBV19 to TRBJ1-5, with 7 bases that match TRBD1. The CDR3 spans 15 residues. CDR1 is LNHDA, CDR2 SQIVND, per germline (reference sequence). After removal of 10 bases from V and 0 bases from J, the junction contained 9 bases not matched to a gene. The DNA of the CDR3 is TGTGCCACCACGACAGGGAGTCTTAGCAATCAGCCCCAGCATTTT. As protein: CATTTGSLSNQPQHF.

This clone appeared once. This chain connects TRBV19 to TRBJ1-1; TRBD1 matches 7 bases. Germline CDR1 and CDR2: LNHDA and SQIVND (reference sequence). The CDR3 is 16 amino acids. Losses at the gene ends were 7 bases for V and 2 bases for J; bases not matched to a gene: 13. DNA for the CDR3: TGTGCCAGTACCCCGGTCCGGGAGGGGGCTAACACTGAAGCTTTCTTT. Residues: CASTPVREGANTEAFF.

The chain employs TRBV5-1 and TRBJ2-7, with 8 bases that match TRBD1. In germline, CDR1 is SGHRS, CDR2 YFSETQ. There are 13 residues in the CDR3. J was trimmed by 6 bases and V by 0 bases; bases with no gene match: 2. The CDR3 loop is CASSLAGGFEQYF. In nucleotides, the CDR3 is TGCGCCAGCAGCTTGGCAGGGGGCTTCGAGCAGTACTTC.

The table lists this clone with a few counts. This chain joins TRBV11-3 and TRBJ2-2; 7 bases match TRBD2. Trimming removed 0 bases from V and 1 base from J; junction bases left unmatched: 11. This CDR3 is built from 19 residues. Per germline, CDR1 SGHNT and CDR2 YENEEA. CDR3 nucleotide sequence: TGTGCCAGCAGCTTAGATCCCTGGGGGAGCGGGGTGAACACCGGGGAGCTGTTTTTT. This gives the protein CASSLDPWGSGVNTGELFF.

This chain joins TRBV7-2 and TRBJ1-2, with D perhaps TRBD1 (5 bases). Trimming took 5 bases from V and 8 from J, leaving 27 bases between them. CDR1 is SGHTA and CDR2 is FQGNSA in the germline V gene. CDR3 length: 17 residues. The chain's CDR3 is CASSLTPPGLLSGGYTF. As DNA, the CDR3 is TGTGCCAGCAGCCTCACCCCCCCGGGACTCTTGAGCGGGGGCTACACCTTC.

The chain is built from TRBV2 and TRBJ1-5; tentatively, D is TRBD1 (5 bases). The CDR3 totals 15 residues. Looked up from germline, CDR1 is SNHLY and CDR2 is FYNNEI. V lost 4 bases and J 6 bases, leaving 16 bases between the germline ends. CDR3 nucleotide sequence: TGTGCCAGCAGTGCTTCCCTCGGGAGGGGTCAGCCCCAGCATTTT. It specifies CASSASLGRGQPQHF. Full variable domain (rest looked up from reference TRBV2 and TRBJ1-5): EPEVTQTPSHQVTQMGQEVILRCVPISNHLYFYWYRQILGQKVEFLVSFYNNEISEKSEIFDDQFSVERPDGSNFTLKIRSTKLEDSAMYFCASSASLGRGQPQHFGDGTRLSIL.